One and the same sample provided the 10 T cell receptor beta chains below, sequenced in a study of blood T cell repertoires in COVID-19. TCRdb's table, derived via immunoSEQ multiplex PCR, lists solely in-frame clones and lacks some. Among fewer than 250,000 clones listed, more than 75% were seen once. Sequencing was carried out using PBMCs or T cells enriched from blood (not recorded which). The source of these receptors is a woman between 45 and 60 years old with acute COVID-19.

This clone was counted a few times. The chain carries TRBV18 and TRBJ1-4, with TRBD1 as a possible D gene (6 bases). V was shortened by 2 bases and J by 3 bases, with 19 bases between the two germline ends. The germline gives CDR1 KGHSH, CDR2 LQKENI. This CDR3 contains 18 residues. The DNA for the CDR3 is TGTGCCAGCTCACCATTTATTGGCCCCCAGGGGTCTAATGAAAAACTGTTTTTT. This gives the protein CASSPFIGPQGSNEKLFF. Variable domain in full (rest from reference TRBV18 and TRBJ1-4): NAGVMQNPRHLVRRRGQEARLRCSPMKGHSHVYWYRQLPEEGLKFMVYLQKENIIDESGMPKERFSAEFPKEGPSILRIQQVVRGDSAAYFCASSPFIGPQGSNEKLFFGSGTQLSVL.

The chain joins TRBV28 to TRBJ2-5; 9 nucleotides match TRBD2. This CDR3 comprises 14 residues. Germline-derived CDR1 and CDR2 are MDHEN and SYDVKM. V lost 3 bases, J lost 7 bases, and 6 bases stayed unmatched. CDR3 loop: CASSFLAGVGTQYF. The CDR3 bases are TGTGCCAGCAGTTTTTTAGCGGGGGTTGGGACCCAGTACTTC.

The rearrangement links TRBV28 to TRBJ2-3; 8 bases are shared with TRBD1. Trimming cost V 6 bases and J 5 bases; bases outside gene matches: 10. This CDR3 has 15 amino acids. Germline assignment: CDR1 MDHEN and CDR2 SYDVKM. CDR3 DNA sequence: TGTGCCAGCAGCATTTGGGCAGGGGGCAAAGATACGCAGTATTTT. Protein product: CASSIWAGGKDTQYF.

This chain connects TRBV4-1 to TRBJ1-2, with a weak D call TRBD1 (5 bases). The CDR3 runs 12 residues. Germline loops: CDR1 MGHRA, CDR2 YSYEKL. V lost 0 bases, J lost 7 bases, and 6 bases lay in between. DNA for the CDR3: TGCGCCAGCAGCCAAGACCAGGGTGGCTACACCTTC. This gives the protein CASSQDQGGYTF.

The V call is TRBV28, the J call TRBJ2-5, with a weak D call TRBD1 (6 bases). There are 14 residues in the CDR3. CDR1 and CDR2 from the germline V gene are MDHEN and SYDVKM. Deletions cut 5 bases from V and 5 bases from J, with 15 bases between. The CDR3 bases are TGTGCCAGCAGTGTCACCAGGGGTGGGGAGACCCAGTACTTC. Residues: CASSVTRGGETQYF.

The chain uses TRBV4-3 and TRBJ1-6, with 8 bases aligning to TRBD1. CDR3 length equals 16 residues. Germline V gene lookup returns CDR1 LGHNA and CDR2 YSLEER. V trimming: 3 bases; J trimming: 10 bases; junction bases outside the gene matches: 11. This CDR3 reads CASSHELLDRESPLHF. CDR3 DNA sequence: TGCGCCAGCAGCCATGAGCTCTTGGACAGGGAATCACCCCTCCACTTT.

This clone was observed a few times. CDR3 in amino acids: CASSTVPLHF. DNA for the CDR3: TGTGCCAGTAGCACAGTCCCCCTCCACTTT. This chain links TRBV19 with TRBJ1-6, with D unresolved. The CDR3 length is 10 residues. Trimming removed 6 bases from V and 13 bases from J, with 7 bases in between. CDR1 LNHDA and CDR2 SQIVND come from the germline V gene (reference sequence).

CDR3 bases: TGCGCCAGCAGTGAGCGAACAGGGTCACGCACTGAAGCTTTCTTT. This codes for CASSERTGSRTEAFF. V and J are TRBV10-1 and TRBJ1-1; possible D gene TRBD1, 6 bases. CDR1 is WNHNN and CDR2 is SYGVQD in the germline V gene (reference sequence). Trimming removed 2 bases at V and 4 bases at J, with 14 bases between. CDR3 length: 15 residues.

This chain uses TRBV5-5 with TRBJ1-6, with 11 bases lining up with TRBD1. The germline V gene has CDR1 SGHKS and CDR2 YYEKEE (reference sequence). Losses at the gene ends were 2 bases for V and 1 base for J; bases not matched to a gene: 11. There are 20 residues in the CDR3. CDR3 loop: CASSFRTGGLLGSYNSPLHF. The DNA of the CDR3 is TGTGCCAGCAGCTTTCGGACAGGGGGCTTGTTAGGGTCCTATAATTCACCCCTCCACTTT.

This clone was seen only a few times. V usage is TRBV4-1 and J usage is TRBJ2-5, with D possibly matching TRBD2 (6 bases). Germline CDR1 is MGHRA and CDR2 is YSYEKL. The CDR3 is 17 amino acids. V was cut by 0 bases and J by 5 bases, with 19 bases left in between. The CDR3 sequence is CASSQDRGVRAGETQYF. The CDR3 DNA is TGCGCCAGCAGCCAAGATCGCGGGGTTCGGGCGGGGGAGACCCAGTACTTC.